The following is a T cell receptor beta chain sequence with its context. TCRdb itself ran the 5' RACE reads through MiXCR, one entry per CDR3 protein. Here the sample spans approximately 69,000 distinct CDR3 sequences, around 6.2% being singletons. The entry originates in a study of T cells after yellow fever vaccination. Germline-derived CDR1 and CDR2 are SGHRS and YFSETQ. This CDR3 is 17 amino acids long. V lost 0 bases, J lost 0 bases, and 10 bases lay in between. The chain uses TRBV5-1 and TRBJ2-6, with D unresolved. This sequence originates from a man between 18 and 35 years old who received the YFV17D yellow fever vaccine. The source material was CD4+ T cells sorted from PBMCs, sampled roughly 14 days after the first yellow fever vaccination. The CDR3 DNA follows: TGCGCCAGCAGCTTGGCCTTGTCCAACTCTGGGGCCAACGTCCTGACTTTC. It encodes CASSLALSNSGANVLTF.